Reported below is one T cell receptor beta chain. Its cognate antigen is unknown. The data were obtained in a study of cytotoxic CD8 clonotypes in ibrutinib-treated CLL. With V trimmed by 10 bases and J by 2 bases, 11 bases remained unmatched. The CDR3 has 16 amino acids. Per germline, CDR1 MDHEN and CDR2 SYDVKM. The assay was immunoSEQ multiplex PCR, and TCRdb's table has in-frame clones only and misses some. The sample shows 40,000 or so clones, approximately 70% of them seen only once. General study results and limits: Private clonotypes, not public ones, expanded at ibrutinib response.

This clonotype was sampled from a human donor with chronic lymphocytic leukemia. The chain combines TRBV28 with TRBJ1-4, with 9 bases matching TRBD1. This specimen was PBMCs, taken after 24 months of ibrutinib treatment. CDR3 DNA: TGTGCCACCAAGGGGGACAGGGCTGGGACTAATGAAAAACTGTTTTTT. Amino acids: CATKGDRAGTNEKLFF.